This entry is about one T cell receptor (beta chain). Cohort 3 donors counted as recovered after two negative PCRs, clearance, or resolved symptoms. This specimen belongs to a study of blood T cell repertoires in COVID-19. Study overall: Samples of COVID-19 (acute and convalescent) were obtained from the United States, Italy and Spain. T cells, B-cell-depleted T cells, or PBMCs provided the cDNA or gDNA that served as material.

Germline loops: CDR1 SNHLY, CDR2 FYNNEI. The CDR3 loop spans 13 amino acids. V was clipped by 3 bases and J by 4 bases, with 9 bases between them. Authors' analysis steps: Nucleated cell counts were estimated from reference gene primer amplification. Using immunoSEQ multiplex PCR, the repertoire was profiled, and TCRdb retains in-frame clones only, with some absent. That table furnishes V, J and clone size, whereas the DNA furnished D and trimming. The sample consists of roughly 300,000 clones, more than 85% of them appearing once. The sequence was obtained from a woman aged 25 to 39 who had recovered from COVID-19. The sequenced sample was PBMCs or T cells enriched from blood (not recorded which). The chain combines TRBV2 with TRBJ1-1, with D maybe TRBD1 (5 bases). CDR3 sequence reads: CASSEEGSTEAFF. Here the CDR3 DNA reads TGTGCCAGCAGTGAGGAGGGGAGCACTGAAGCTTTCTTT.